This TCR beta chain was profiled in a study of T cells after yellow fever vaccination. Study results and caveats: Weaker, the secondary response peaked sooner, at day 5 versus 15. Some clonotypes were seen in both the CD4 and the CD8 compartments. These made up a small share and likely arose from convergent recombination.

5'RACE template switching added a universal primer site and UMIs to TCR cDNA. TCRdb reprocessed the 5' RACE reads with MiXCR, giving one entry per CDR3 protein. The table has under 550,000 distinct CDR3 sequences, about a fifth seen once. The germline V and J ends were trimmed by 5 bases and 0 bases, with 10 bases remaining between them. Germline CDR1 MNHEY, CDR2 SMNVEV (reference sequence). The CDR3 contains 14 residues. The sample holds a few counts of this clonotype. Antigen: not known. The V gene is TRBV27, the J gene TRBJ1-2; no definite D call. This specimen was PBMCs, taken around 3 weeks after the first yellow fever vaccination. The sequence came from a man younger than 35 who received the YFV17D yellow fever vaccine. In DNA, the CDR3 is TGTGCCAGCAGTGCGACCTATTCTAACTATGGCTACACCTTC. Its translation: CASSATYSNYGYTF.